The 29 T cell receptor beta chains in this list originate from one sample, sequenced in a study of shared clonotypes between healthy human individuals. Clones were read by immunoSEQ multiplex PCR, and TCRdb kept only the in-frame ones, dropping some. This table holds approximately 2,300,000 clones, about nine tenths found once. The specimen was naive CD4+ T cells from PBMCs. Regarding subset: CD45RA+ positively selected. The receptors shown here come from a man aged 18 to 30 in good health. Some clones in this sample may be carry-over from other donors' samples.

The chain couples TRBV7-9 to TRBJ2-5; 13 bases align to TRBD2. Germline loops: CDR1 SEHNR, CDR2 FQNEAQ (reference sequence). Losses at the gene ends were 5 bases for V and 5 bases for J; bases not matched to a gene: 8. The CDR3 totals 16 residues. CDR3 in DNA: TGTGCCAGCAGCATGGGGACTAGCGGGACCCGGGAGACCCAGTACTTC. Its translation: CASSMGTSGTRETQYF.

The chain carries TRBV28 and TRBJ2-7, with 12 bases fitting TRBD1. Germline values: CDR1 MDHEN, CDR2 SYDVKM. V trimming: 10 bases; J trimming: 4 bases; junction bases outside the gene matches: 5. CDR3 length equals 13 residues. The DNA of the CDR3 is TGTGCCACGGGGGACAGGGGGCCTTACGAGCAGTACTTC. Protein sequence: CATGDRGPYEQYF.

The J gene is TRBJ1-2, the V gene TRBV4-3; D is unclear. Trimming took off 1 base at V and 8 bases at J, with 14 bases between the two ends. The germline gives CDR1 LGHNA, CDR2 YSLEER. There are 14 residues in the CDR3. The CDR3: CASSQGAGIRGYTF. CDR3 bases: TGCGCCAGCAGCCAAGGGGCCGGGATTCGAGGCTACACCTTC.

The CDR3 DNA reads TGCGCCAGCAGCGACCAGGGTCCGCCCGGGGAGCTGTTTTTT. Translating it yields CASSDQGPPGELFF. V usage is TRBV5-1 and J usage is TRBJ2-2, with a possible D match to TRBD1 (5 bases). V lost 4 bases and J lost 6, with 13 bases in between. CDR3 length: 14 residues. From germline, CDR1 is SGHRS and CDR2 YFSETQ.

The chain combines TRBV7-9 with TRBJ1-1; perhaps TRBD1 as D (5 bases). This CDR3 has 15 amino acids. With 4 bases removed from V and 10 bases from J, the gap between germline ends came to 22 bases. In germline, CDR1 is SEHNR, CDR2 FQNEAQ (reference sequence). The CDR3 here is CASSSGAQGKRSAFF. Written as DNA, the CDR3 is TGTGCCAGCAGCTCAGGTGCCCAGGGAAAGAGATCAGCTTTCTTT.

CDR3 sequence reads: CASSFGQGGLYTF. The CDR3 DNA reads as TGTGCCAGCAGCTTCGGGCAGGGGGGCCTCTACACCTTC. The V and J genes are TRBV5-8 and TRBJ1-2; 7 bases line up with TRBD1. The junction had 8 bases not matched to a gene; V was cut back by 2 bases and J by 10 bases. CDR1 is SGHTS and CDR2 is YDEGEE in the germline V gene. The CDR3 spans 13 residues.

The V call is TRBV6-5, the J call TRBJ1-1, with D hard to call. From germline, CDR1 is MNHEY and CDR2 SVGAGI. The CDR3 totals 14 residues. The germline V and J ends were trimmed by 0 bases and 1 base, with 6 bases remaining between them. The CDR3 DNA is TGTGCCAGCAGTTACTCGACTTCGAACACTGAAGCTTTCTTT. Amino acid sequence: CASSYSTSNTEAFF.

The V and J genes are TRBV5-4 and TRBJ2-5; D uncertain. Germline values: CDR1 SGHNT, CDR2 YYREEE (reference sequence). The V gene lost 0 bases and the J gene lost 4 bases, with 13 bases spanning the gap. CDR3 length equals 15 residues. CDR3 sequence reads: CASSLGQQTPETQYF. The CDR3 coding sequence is TGTGCCAGCAGCTTGGGTCAGCAAACCCCAGAGACCCAGTACTTC.

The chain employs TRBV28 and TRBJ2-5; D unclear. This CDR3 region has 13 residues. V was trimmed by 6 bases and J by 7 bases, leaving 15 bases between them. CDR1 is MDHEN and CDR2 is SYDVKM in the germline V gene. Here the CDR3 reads CASSSTIEGTQYF. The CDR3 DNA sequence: TGTGCCAGCAGCTCGACGATAGAAGGGACCCAGTACTTC.

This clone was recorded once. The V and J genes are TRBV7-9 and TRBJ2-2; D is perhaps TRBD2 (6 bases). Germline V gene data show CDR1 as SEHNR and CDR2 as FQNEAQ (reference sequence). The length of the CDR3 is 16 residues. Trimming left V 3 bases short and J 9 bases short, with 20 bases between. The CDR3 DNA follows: TGTGCCAGCAGCTTTTCGCTTGCGACTAGGGGTCGGGAGCTGTTTTTT. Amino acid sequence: CASSFSLATRGRELFF.

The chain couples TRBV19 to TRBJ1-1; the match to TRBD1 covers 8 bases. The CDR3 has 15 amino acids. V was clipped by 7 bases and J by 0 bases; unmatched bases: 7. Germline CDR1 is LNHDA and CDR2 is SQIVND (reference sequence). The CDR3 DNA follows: TGTGCCAGTATCCAGGGGGCCAGAATGAACACTGAAGCTTTCTTT. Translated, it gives CASIQGARMNTEAFF.

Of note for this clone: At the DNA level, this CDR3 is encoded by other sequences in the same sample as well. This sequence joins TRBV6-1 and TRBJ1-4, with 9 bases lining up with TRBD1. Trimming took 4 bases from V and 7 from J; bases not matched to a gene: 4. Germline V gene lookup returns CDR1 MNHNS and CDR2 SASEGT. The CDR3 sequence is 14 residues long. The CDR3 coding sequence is TGTGCCAGCAGTGGGAGACAGGGGGTTGAAAAACTGTTTTTT. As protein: CASSGRQGVEKLFF.

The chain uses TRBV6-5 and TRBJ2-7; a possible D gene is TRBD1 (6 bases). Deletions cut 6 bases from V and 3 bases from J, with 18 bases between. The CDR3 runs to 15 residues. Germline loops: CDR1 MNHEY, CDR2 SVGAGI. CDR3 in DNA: TGTGCCAGCAGGTCAGCAGGGGACGAGCACTACGAGCAGTACTTC. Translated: CASRSAGDEHYEQYF.

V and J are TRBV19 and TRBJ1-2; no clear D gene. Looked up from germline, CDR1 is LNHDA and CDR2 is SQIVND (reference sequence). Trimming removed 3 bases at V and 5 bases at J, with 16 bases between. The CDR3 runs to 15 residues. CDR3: CASSIVGPVIYGYTF. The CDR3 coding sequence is TGTGCCAGTAGTATTGTGGGCCCCGTTATTTATGGCTACACCTTC.

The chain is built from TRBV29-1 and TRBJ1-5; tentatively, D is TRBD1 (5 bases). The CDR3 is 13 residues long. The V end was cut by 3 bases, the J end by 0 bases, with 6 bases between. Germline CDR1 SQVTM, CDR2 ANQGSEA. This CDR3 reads CSVERGSNQPQHF. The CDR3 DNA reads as TGCAGCGTTGAGAGGGGTAGCAATCAGCCCCAGCATTTT.

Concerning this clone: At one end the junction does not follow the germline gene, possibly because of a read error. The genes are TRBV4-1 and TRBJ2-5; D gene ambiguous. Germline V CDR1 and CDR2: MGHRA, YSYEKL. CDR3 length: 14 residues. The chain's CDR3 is CASRQDPLRETQYF. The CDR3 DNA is TGCGCCAGCAGGCAAGACCCGCTCCGGGAGACCCAGTACTTC.

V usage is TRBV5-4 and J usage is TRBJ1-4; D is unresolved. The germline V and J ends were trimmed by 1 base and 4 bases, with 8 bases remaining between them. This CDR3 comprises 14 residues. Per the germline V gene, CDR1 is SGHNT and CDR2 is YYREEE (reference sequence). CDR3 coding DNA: TGTGCCAGCAGCTTGTCCGGGAGTAATGAAAAACTGTTTTTT. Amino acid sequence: CASSLSGSNEKLFF. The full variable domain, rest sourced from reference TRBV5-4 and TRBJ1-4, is ETGVTQSPTHLIKTRGQQVTLRCSSQSGHNTVSWYQQALGQGPQFIFQYYREEENGRGNFPPRFSGLQFPNYSSELNVNALELDDSALYLCASSLSGSNEKLFFGSGTQLSVL.

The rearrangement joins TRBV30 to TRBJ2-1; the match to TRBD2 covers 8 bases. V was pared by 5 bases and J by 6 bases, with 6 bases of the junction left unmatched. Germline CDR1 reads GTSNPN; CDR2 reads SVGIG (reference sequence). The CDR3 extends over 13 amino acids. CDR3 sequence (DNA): TGTGCCTGGGAAGCGGGAGTGGGCAATGAGCAGTTCTTC. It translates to CAWEAGVGNEQFF.

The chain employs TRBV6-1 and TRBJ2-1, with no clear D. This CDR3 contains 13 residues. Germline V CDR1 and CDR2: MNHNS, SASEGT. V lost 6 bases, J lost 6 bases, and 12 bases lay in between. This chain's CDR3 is CASSGSGPNEQFF. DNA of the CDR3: TGTGCCAGCAGCGGGTCAGGACCCAATGAGCAGTTCTTC.

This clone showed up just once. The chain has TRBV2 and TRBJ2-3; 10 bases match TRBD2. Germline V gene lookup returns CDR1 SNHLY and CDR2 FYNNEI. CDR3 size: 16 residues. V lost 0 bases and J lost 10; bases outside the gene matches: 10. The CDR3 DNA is TGTGCCAGCAGTGAAGCGCGGGCTAGCGGGAGCTCGGCGCAGTATTTT. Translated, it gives CASSEARASGSSAQYF.

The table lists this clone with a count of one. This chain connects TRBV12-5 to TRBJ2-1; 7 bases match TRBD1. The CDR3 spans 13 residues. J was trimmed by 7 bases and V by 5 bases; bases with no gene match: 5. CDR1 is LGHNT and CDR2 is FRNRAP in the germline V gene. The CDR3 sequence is CASGVGTVNEQFF. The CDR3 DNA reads TGTGCTAGTGGTGTCGGGACAGTGAATGAGCAGTTCTTC. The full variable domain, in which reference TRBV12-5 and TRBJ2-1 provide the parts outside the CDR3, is DARVTQTPRHKVTEMGQEVTMRCQPILGHNTVFWYRQTMMQGLELLAYFRNRAPLDDSGMPKDRFSAEMPDATLATLKIQPSEPRDSAVYFCASGVGTVNEQFFGPGTRLTVL.

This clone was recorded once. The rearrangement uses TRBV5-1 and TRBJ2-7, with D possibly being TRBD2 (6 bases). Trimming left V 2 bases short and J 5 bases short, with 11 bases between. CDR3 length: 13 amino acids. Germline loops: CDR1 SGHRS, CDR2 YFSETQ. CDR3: CASSFGSVNEQYF. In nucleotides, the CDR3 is TGCGCCAGCAGCTTCGGGAGTGTCAACGAGCAGTACTTC.

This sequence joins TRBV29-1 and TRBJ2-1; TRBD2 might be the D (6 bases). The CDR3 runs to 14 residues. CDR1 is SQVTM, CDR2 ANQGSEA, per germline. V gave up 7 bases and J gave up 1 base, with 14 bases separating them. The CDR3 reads CSGGSAGSYNEQFF. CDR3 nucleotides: TGCAGCGGGGGATCCGCGGGGTCCTACAATGAGCAGTTCTTC.

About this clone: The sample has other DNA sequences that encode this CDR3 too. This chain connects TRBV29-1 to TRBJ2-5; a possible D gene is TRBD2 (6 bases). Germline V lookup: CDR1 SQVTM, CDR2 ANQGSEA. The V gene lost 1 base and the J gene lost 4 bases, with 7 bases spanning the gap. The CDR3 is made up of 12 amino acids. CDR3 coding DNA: TGCAGCGTTGAAGCGGGAGCAGAGACCCAGTACTTC. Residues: CSVEAGAETQYF.

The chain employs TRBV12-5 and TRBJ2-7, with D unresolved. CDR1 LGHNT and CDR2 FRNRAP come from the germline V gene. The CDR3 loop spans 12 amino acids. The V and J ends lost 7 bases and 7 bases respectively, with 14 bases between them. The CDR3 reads CASAQETGEQYF. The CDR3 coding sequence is TGTGCTAGTGCCCAAGAGACTGGTGAGCAGTACTTC.

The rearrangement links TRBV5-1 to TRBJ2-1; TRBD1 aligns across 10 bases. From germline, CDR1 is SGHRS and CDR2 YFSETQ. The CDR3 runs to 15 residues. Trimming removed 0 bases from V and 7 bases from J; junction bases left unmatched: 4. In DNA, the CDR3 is TGCGCCAGCAGCTTGGTGGGACAGGGGAAGAATGAGCAGTTCTTC. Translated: CASSLVGQGKNEQFF.

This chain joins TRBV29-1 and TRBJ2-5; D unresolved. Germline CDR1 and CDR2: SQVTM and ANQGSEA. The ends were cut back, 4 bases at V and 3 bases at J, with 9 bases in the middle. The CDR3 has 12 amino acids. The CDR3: CSVGTPEETQYF. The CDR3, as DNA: TGCAGCGTTGGGACGCCCGAAGAGACCCAGTACTTC.

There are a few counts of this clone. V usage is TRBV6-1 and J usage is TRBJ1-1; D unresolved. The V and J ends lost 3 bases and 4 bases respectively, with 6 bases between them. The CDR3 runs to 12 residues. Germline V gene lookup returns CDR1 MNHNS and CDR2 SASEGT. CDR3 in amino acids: CASSDGSTEAFF. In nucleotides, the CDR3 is TGTGCCAGCAGTGACGGAAGCACTGAAGCTTTCTTT.

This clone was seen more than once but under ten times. The CDR3 loop reads CASSGFSWNEKLFF. For the CDR3, the DNA is TGTGCCAGCAGTGGATTTTCGTGGAATGAAAAACTGTTTTTT. The chain has TRBV2 and TRBJ1-4; D remains unclear. There are 14 residues in the CDR3. V was pared by 4 bases and J by 5 bases, with 11 bases between. Germline V gene lookup returns CDR1 SNHLY and CDR2 FYNNEI.